This T cell receptor (beta chain) is from a study of T cell changes during pregnancy in multiple sclerosis. Sequenced by immunoSEQ multiplex PCR; TCRdb stores in-frame clones only, minus some. The sample lists roughly 59,000 clones; under 95% were seen once. In germline, CDR1 is MNHEY, CDR2 SMNVEV (reference sequence). The CDR3 is 13 amino acids. V was shortened by 5 bases and J by 5 bases, with 12 bases between the two germline ends. The chain couples TRBV27 to TRBJ2-5; D ambiguous. This sequence originates from a female donor with multiple sclerosis, enrolled in a pregnancy study. The source material was CD8+ T cells from peripheral blood mononuclear cells, sampled in the second trimester of pregnancy. The CDR3 sequence is CASSVSARETQYF. CDR3 in DNA: TGTGCCAGCAGTGTAAGCGCCCGTGAGACCCAGTACTTC.